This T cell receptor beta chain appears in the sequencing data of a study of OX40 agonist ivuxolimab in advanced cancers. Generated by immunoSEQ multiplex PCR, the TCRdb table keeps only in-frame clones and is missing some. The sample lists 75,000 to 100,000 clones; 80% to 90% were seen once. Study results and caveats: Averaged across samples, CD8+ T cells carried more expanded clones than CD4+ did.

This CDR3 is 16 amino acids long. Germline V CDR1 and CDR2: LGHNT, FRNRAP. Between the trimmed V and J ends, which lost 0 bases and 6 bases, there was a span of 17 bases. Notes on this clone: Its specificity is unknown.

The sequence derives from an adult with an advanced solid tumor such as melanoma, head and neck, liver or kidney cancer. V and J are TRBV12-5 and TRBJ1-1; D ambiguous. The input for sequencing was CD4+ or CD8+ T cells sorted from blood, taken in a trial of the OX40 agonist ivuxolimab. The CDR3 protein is CASGLVIGTQSAEAFF. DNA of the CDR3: TGTGCTAGTGGTTTGGTAATCGGCACTCAAAGCGCTGAAGCTTTCTTT.